Listed here are 22 T cell receptor beta chains from one sample, sequenced in a study of T cell responses to AZD1222 COVID-19 vaccine. TCRdb's table, derived via immunoSEQ multiplex PCR, lists solely in-frame clones and lacks some. The repertoire holds some 140,000 clones, with under 95% as singletons. Source: peripheral blood, taken on day 0 of AZD1222 vaccination. The receptors originated from an adult in good health.

This chain links TRBV27 with TRBJ2-3; TRBD2 matches at 8 bases. Germline lookup yields CDR1 MNHEY and CDR2 SMNVEV (reference sequence). The CDR3 has 14 residues. V trimming: 6 bases; J trimming: 5 bases; junction bases outside the gene matches: 7. The CDR3 DNA reads as TGTGCCAGCAGCCTCGAGCGGGAGCTAGATACGCAGTATTTT. It translates to CASSLERELDTQYF.

This clone was detected a few times. The chain combines TRBV5-4 with TRBJ1-1; no firm D call. The CDR3 extends over 15 amino acids. V lost 1 base and J lost 0, with 10 bases in between. The V gene's germline CDR1 is SGHNT and CDR2 YYREEE (reference sequence). The CDR3 reads CASSLIGDMNTEAFF. CDR3 nucleotides: TGTGCCAGCAGCTTGATTGGGGATATGAACACTGAAGCTTTCTTT.

This sequence joins TRBV5-4 and TRBJ2-2, with TRBD2 matching over 12 bases. Germline V gene data show CDR1 as SGHNT and CDR2 as YYREEE (reference sequence). The CDR3 covers 15 residues. V shed 5 bases and J 7 bases; nucleotides not matched to a gene: 6. The CDR3 DNA follows: TGTGCCAGCAGTCTAGCGGGAGGGCCGGTCGGGGAGCTGTTTTTT. It is translated as CASSLAGGPVGELFF.

Details on this clone: One junction end disagrees with the germline gene, perhaps due to a read error. V gene TRBV18 combines with J gene TRBJ2-3; 9 bases are shared with TRBD2. CDR1 and CDR2 (germline): KGHSH, LQKENI. CDR3 length: 15 amino acids. The CDR3: CASSPPGLAPDTQYF. CDR3 coding DNA: TGTGCCAGCTCCCCACCGGGACTAGCTCCAGATACGCAGTATTTT.

This sequence joins TRBV11-2 and TRBJ1-1; D is undetermined. The CDR3 contains 11 residues. The V end was cut by 5 bases, the J end by 6 bases, with 7 bases between. The germline V gene has CDR1 SGHAT and CDR2 FQNNGV. CDR3 sequence (DNA): TGTGCCAGCAGCCTCCATGCTGAAGCTTTCTTT. Its translation: CASSLHAEAFF.

The chain carries TRBV7-2 and TRBJ2-7; no definite D call. There are 15 residues in the CDR3. V was shortened by 1 base and J by 2 bases, with 12 bases between the two germline ends. The V gene's germline CDR1 is SGHTA and CDR2 FQGNSA. The CDR3 sequence: CASSLVGSRAYEQYF. The CDR3 DNA sequence: TGTGCCAGCAGCTTAGTTGGTAGCAGAGCCTACGAGCAGTACTTC. Based on the CDR3 plus reference TRBV7-2 and TRBJ2-7, the full variable domain is GAGVSQSPSNKVTEKGKDVELRCDPISGHTALYWYRQSLGQGLEFLIYFQGNSAPDKSGLPSDRFSAERTGGSVSTLTIQRTQQEDSAVYLCASSLVGSRAYEQYFGPGTRLTVT.

The chain carries TRBV6-2 or TRBV6-3 and TRBJ2-7, with D maybe TRBD1 (5 bases). This CDR3 contains 16 residues. The germline gives CDR1 MNHEY, CDR2 SVGEGT. V lost 4 bases and J 5 bases, leaving 21 bases between the germline ends. CDR3 loop: CASSSLRGRLVHEQYF. The CDR3 DNA reads TGTGCCAGCAGTTCTTTAAGGGGAAGGCTAGTCCACGAGCAGTACTTC.

This chain links TRBV7-3 with TRBJ1-3, with D uncertain. Germline CDR1 reads SGHTA; CDR2 reads FQGTGA. Trimming removed 4 bases at V and 0 bases at J, with 10 bases between. This CDR3 spans 15 amino acids. The CDR3 coding sequence is TGTGCCAGCAGCTCCGACCCGAGCTCTGGAAACACCATATATTTT. Amino acids: CASSSDPSSGNTIYF.

This chain uses TRBV20-1 with TRBJ2-1; D is unresolved. There are 11 residues in the CDR3. CDR1 DFQATT and CDR2 SNEGSKA come from the germline V gene (reference sequence). The ends were cut back, 6 bases at V and 5 bases at J, with 8 bases in the middle. CDR3 amino acids: CSASRDNEQFF. CDR3 nucleotides: TGCAGTGCCTCAAGGGACAATGAGCAGTTCTTC.

This clone has only one observation. The chain joins TRBV30 to TRBJ2-1, with 12 bases aligning to TRBD2. This CDR3 comprises 16 residues. Germline trimming cut 8 bases from V and 10 bases from J; bases unmatched to any gene: 18. The germline V gene encodes CDR1 GTSNPN and CDR2 SVGIG (reference sequence). CDR3: CATTPGLAGQGGEQFF. The CDR3, as DNA: TGTGCCACCACCCCCGGACTAGCGGGGCAAGGGGGGGAGCAGTTCTTC.

The V and J genes are TRBV4-1 and TRBJ1-5, with D unclear. The V gene lost 1 base and the J gene lost 4 bases, with 11 bases spanning the gap. Germline loops: CDR1 MGHRA, CDR2 YSYEKL. The CDR3 covers 15 residues. This CDR3 reads CASSQGYSPNQPQHF. Here the CDR3 DNA reads TGCGCCAGCAGCCAAGGGTACAGCCCTAATCAGCCCCAGCATTTT.

The chain employs TRBV6-5 and TRBJ2-7, with 7 bases aligning to TRBD2. J lost 6 bases, V lost 2 bases, and 4 bases had no gene match. CDR3 length: 13 amino acids. Germline CDR1 is MNHEY and CDR2 is SVGAGI. CDR3 bases: TGTGCCAGCAGTTACCCGACTAGCTCCGAGCAGTACTTC. This encodes CASSYPTSSEQYF.

This clone was detected only a few times. J is TRBJ2-7 and V is TRBV9; D is ambiguous. Per germline, CDR1 SGDLS and CDR2 YYNGEE. V gave up 4 bases and J gave up 3 bases, with 26 bases separating them. The CDR3 has 18 residues. CDR3 in amino acids: CASSPKKEHPRNFYEQYF. The CDR3 DNA is TGTGCCAGCAGCCCAAAGAAGGAGCACCCAAGGAACTTCTACGAGCAGTACTTC.

The rearrangement links TRBV5-1 to TRBJ2-1; 12 nucleotides match TRBD1. J was trimmed by 0 bases and V by 3 bases; bases with no gene match: 10. Germline CDR1 and CDR2: SGHRS and YFSETQ. The CDR3 contains 19 residues. The CDR3 sequence: CASSSMGQGAASSYNEQFF. DNA for the CDR3: TGCGCCAGCAGCTCAATGGGACAGGGGGCGGCTAGCTCCTACAATGAGCAGTTCTTC.

The rearrangement uses TRBV2 and TRBJ2-2, with TRBD2 matching over 8 bases. Germline values: CDR1 SNHLY, CDR2 FYNNEI. Unmatched junction bases numbered 10, after V lost 11 bases and J lost 5 bases. The CDR3 loop spans 14 amino acids. CDR3 loop: CAGQGRGVTGELFF. The CDR3 DNA reads as TGTGCCGGCCAAGGGCGGGGGGTTACCGGGGAGCTGTTTTTT.

The chain employs TRBV7-9 and TRBJ1-1, with D maybe TRBD1 (6 bases). This CDR3 has 12 residues. The V and J ends lost 6 bases and 11 bases respectively, with 16 bases between them. Germline-derived CDR1 and CDR2 are SEHNR and FQNEAQ (reference sequence). DNA for the CDR3: TGTGCCAGCAGTCTCGGGGGGCAGTGGGCTTTCTTT. Protein product: CASSLGGQWAFF.

This sequence joins TRBV28 and TRBJ1-5; D ambiguous. From germline, CDR1 is MDHEN and CDR2 SYDVKM. The CDR3 consists of 12 residues. The V end lost 1 base, the J end lost 6 bases, and 4 bases lay between the germline ends. The chain's CDR3 is CASSLYLQPQHF. Here the CDR3 DNA reads TGTGCCAGCAGTTTATACCTTCAGCCCCAGCATTTT. Combining the CDR3 with reference TRBV28 and TRBJ1-5 gives the whole variable domain DVKVTQSSRYLVKRTGEKVFLECVQDMDHENMFWYRQDPGLGLRLIYFSYDVKMKEKGDIPEGYSVSREKKERFSLILESASTNQTSMYLCASSLYLQPQHFGDGTRLSIL.

The rearrangement links TRBV2 to TRBJ1-6; D not resolved. CDR3 length: 15 amino acids. The V end was cut by 3 bases, the J end by 6 bases, with 12 bases between. CDR1 and CDR2 (germline): SNHLY, FYNNEI. CDR3 amino acids: CASSDTGRSNSPLHF. The CDR3 DNA reads TGTGCCAGCAGTGATACGGGGAGGAGTAATTCACCCCTCCACTTT.

This chain joins TRBV27 and TRBJ2-3; 9 bases agree with TRBD1. CDR1 is MNHEY, CDR2 SMNVEV, per germline (reference sequence). There are 15 residues in the CDR3. V gave up 8 bases and J gave up 1 base; unmatched junction bases: 7. The CDR3 nucleotides are TGTGCCAGCGGGGACAGGGAACTTCGCACAGATACGCAGTATTTT. Encoded protein: CASGDRELRTDTQYF.

The chain has TRBV7-2 and TRBJ1-2; D not resolved. Germline CDR1 is SGHTA and CDR2 is FQGNSA. This CDR3 is built from 14 residues. V dropped 5 bases and J dropped 8 bases, with 18 bases sitting between them. The CDR3 sequence is CASSLPGPQKGYTF. In DNA form, the CDR3 reads TGTGCCAGCAGCCTCCCCGGGCCGCAAAAGGGCTACACCTTC.

The chain recombines TRBV3-1 (or the pseudogene TRBV3-2) with TRBJ2-2, with 10 bases fitting TRBD2. The V and J ends lost 4 bases and 4 bases, in that order; junction bases with no gene match: 9. CDR1 is LGHDT, CDR2 YNNKEL, per germline (reference sequence). The CDR3 loop spans 17 amino acids. The CDR3 sequence: CASSLSAGGPRTGELFF. The DNA of the CDR3 is TGTGCCAGCAGCCTCTCAGCGGGAGGGCCTCGCACCGGGGAGCTGTTTTTT.

This chain links TRBV7-2 with TRBJ1-2; 7 bases are a match to TRBD1. CDR3 length equals 13 residues. The germline V gene has CDR1 SGHTA and CDR2 FQGNSA. V lost 5 bases and J lost 8; bases outside the gene matches: 8. Here the CDR3 reads CASSRRTGDGYTF. The CDR3 region has the DNA TGTGCCAGCAGCCGAAGGACAGGCGACGGCTACACCTTC. Complete variable domain (other parts from reference TRBV7-2 and TRBJ1-2): GAGVSQSPSNKVTEKGKDVELRCDPISGHTALYWYRQSLGQGLEFLIYFQGNSAPDKSGLPSDRFSAERTGGSVSTLTIQRTQQEDSAVYLCASSRRTGDGYTFGSGTRLTVV.